These 5 T cell receptor beta chains came from one sample sequenced in a study of cytomegalovirus exposure and HLA in healthy donors. The primer mix had 60 Vbeta and 13 Jbeta primers. Repertoires were generated with immunoSEQ multiplex PCR, while TCRdb's copy carries only in-frame clones and drops some. Recorded for this sample: 150,000 to 200,000 clones. Sequenced sample: PBMCs. These TCRs come from a woman aged 60-75 years in good health and CMV-seronegative.

This chain connects TRBV9 to TRBJ2-3; TRBD2 aligns across 9 bases. The CDR3 consists of 16 residues. The V and J ends lost 1 base and 6 bases, in that order; junction bases with no gene match: 9. CDR1 is SGDLS, CDR2 YYNGEE, per germline. This chain's CDR3 is CASSVTAAGGYDTQYF. The CDR3, as DNA: TGTGCCAGCAGCGTAACTGCAGCGGGGGGTTACGATACGCAGTATTTT. The full variable domain, completed using reference TRBV9 and TRBJ2-3, is DSGVTQTPKHLITATGQRVTLRCSPRSGDLSVYWYQQSLDQGLQFLIQYYNGEERAKGNILERFSAQQFPDLHSELNLSSLELGDSALYFCASSVTAAGGYDTQYFGPGTRLTVL.

V and J are TRBV5-1 and TRBJ1-1; no firm D call. CDR1 is SGHRS and CDR2 is YFSETQ in the germline V gene. CDR3 size: 13 residues. Trimming left V 0 bases short and J 2 bases short, with 5 bases between. The CDR3 reads CASSLAPNTEAFF. CDR3 in DNA: TGCGCCAGCAGCTTGGCTCCTAACACTGAAGCTTTCTTT.

This chain uses TRBV30 with TRBJ1-1; D not resolved. Germline lookup yields CDR1 GTSNPN and CDR2 SVGIG (reference sequence). V dropped 4 bases and J dropped 6 bases, with 12 bases sitting between them. The length of the CDR3 is 12 residues. The CDR3 DNA reads TGTGCCTGGAATTCGGAGGGCCCTGAAGCTTTCTTT. The encoded protein is CAWNSEGPEAFF.

The genes are TRBV6-5 and TRBJ2-1, with 11 positions matching TRBD1. The germline gives CDR1 MNHEY, CDR2 SVGAGI. The CDR3 runs 14 residues. The trim removed 5 bases at V and 4 bases at J, leaving 1 base unmatched. The CDR3 DNA reads as TGTGCCAGCAGTGGGACAGGGGGGTACAATGAGCAGTTCTTC. Protein: CASSGTGGYNEQFF.

This chain joins TRBV23-1 and TRBJ2-7; perhaps TRBD2 as D (6 bases). TRBV23-1 is annotated as an ORF whose role is uncertain. The length of the CDR3 is 17 residues. V was trimmed by 2 bases and J by 3 bases, leaving 20 bases between them. The CDR3 loop reads CASSQELLEGLSYEQYF. The CDR3 bases are TGCGCCAGCAGTCAAGAGCTGTTGGAGGGTCTGAGCTACGAGCAGTACTTC.